This T cell receptor beta chain is from a study of T cell responses to AZD1222 COVID-19 vaccine. The CDR3 has 21 residues. The data were produced by immunoSEQ multiplex PCR, yet TCRdb's version contains in-frame clones alone and is incomplete. The sample shows around 78,000 clones, around 90% of them seen only once. Here the sequenced sample was peripheral blood, taken on day 0 of AZD1222 vaccination. The clonotype comes from an adult in good health. This chain links TRBV21-1 with TRBJ2-1; TRBD2 reflects the table's D call only, with no check against the DNA. TRBV21-1 is a pseudogene. The CDR3, as DNA: TGTGCCAGCAGCACCCGAGCCGATGGACTAGCGGGAGGGCCAGGTGGGGATGAGCAGTTCTTC. It specifies CASSTRADGLAGGPGGDEQFF.